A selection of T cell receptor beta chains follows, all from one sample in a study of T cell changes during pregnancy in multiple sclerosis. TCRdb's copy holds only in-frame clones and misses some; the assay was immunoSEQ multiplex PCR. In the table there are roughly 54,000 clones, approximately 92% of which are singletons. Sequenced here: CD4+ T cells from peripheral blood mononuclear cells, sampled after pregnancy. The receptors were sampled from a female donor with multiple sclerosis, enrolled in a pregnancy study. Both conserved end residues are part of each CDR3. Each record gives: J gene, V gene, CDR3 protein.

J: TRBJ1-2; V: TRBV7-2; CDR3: CASSPNLGGFNYGYTF
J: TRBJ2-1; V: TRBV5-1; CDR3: CASSLIGGENNEQFF
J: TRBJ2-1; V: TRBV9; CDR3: CASSAQSGAYNEQFF
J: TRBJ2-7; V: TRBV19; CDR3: CASSALADYYEQYF
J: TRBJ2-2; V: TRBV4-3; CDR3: CASSQDVSTGELFF
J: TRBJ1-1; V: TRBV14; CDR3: CASSQVSRKNTEAFF
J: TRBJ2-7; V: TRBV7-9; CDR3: CASSTPPGYEQYF
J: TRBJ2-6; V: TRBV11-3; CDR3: CASSTRANVLTF
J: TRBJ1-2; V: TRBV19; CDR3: CASSVTGGGYTF
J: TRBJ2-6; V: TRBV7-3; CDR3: CASSLSGQNMRSF